This TCR beta chain was captured in a study of CD8 T cell repertoires and HIV-1 epitope variants. This CDR3 region has 12 residues. V was pared by 7 bases and J by 2 bases, with 8 bases between. Germline V CDR1 and CDR2: MNHEY, SMNVEV (reference sequence). Clones were read by immunoSEQ multiplex PCR, and TCRdb kept only the in-frame ones, dropping some. The sample includes some 100,000 clones, over 70% of them seen just once. Sequencing used uncultured baseline CD8+ T cells from peripheral blood mononuclear cells (PBMCs). This chain links TRBV27 with TRBJ2-5; D uncertain. The sequence came from a male donor with HIV. The CDR3 sequence is CASTDRQETQYF. The CDR3 DNA follows: TGTGCCAGCACGGACCGACAAGAGACCCAGTACTTC.